This TCR beta chain originates from a study of spatial heterogeneity in lung cancer (dated by TCRdb to about 2019). For the wider study: More beta-chain than alpha-chain transcripts were consistently detected, likely reflecting higher beta-chain transcript abundance. In the raw uncorrected reads, each unique combination of TCR and UMI appeared on average more than ten times. TCR alpha and beta repertoires were quantitatively compared across multiple tumor regions, matched nontumor lung and blood in non-small cell lung cancer. Nonsynonymous mutation counts, determined by whole-exome sequencing of tumor tissue, were related to TCR repertoire features. Both alpha and beta chains were TCR-sequenced in around 220 tumor regions, approximately 64 matched nontumor lung samples and around 54 PBMC samples obtained at surgery. Here is what the overall study found, with its caveats: Ubiquitous expanded tumor TCRs were found in blood more often at tumor resection than at routine follow-up. Additional single-cell paired TCR alpha and beta sequencing was considered necessary to confirm, at a functional level, the hypothesis that regional TCRs recognize regional mutations.

As to this clonotype: Its antigen is still unknown. Within one base of it there is no much larger clone, and no base qualities were kept.

The CDR3 runs 15 amino acids, cysteine and phenylalanine included. The DNA shown is the 45-base CDR3, in frame from base 1. Between the V and J ends, shortened by 1 base and 10 bases respectively, the junction contains 14 bases. The germline V gene provides CDR1 LGHNA and CDR2 YSLEER. Library creation used 5' RACE. Instrument on record: NextSeq 500. In the TCR library protocol, a unique molecular identifier was attached to each TCR cDNA molecule so that PCR and sequencing errors could be corrected. Processing in the source paper ran as follows. TCR identification, UMI-based error correction and CDR3 extraction were performed with Decombinator tools. TCRs above a frequency of 2 per 1,000, corresponding to the top 1% of the tumor frequency distribution, were defined as expanded. Rényi diversity was computed with the R vegan package after subsampling each repertoire 100 times to 5,000 TCRs. CDR3 similarity networks were constructed using string-kernel similarity of amino acid triplets, with links drawn between CDR3s whose pairwise similarity was above 0.82. Starting from the raw public reads, TCRdb applied fastp trimming at Q25, assembled clones with MiXCR and retained in-frame beta chains. Rows with one shared CDR3 protein collapse into an entry with the most common genes and DNA. The V and J calls come from TCRdb's annotation, not from the publication. The sample table shows 70,000 to 90,000 distinct CDR3 sequences, and 13% are seen once. Roughly 7% of the sample lies in the top ten.

In light of the paper, this sample's time point label describes: sample taken at primary tumor resection. TCR sequencing used whole RNA extracted from tumor and nontumor lung tissue, or from cryopreserved PBMC samples, without cell sorting. The donors were some 72 patients from the lung TRACERx cohort who had early-stage, untreated non-small cell lung cancer. Only patients for whom sufficient RNA was available from at least two tumor regions were selected for TCR sequencing. The source of this sequence is a male donor with early-stage non-small cell lung cancer. Recombination connected TRBV4-3 to TRBJ1-6, with TRBD1 tentatively as D gene (6 bases match). The material sequenced was PBMCs, taken at surgery. DNA sequence: TGCGCCAGCAGCCAAGGGACAGCAGGCGAGTCACCCCTCCACTTT. Its coded protein is CASSQGTAGESPLHF.